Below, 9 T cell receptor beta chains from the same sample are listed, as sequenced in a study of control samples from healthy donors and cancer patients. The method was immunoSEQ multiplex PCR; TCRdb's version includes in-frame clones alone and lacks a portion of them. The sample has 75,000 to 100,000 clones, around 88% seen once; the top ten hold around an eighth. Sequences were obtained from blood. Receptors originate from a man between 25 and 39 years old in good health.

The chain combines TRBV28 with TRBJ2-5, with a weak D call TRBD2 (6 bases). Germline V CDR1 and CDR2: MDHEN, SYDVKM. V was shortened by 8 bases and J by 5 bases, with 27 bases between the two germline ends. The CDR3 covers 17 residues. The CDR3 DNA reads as TGTGCCAGCCAGATATCGTCAGCGGGTCCCCCGTGGGAGACCCAGTACTTC. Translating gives CASQISSAGPPWETQYF.

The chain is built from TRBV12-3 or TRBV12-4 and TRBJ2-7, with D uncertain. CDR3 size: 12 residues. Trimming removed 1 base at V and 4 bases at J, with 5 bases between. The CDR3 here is CASSLVRYEQYF. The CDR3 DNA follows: TGTGCCAGCAGTTTAGTTCGGTACGAGCAGTACTTC.

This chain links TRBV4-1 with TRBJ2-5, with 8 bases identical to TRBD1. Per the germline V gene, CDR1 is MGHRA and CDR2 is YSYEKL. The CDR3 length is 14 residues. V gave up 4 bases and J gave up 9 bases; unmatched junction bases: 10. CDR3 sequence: CASSLRETGAPQYF. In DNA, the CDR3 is TGCGCCAGCAGCCTCAGGGAGACAGGGGCTCCCCAGTACTTC.

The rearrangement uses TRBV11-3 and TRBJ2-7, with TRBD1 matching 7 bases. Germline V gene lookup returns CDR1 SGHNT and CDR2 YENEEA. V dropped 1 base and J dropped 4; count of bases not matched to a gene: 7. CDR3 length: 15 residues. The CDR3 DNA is TGTGCCAGCAGCTTAGGAGAGGGGGCGAGGTACGAGCAGTACTTC. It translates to CASSLGEGARYEQYF.

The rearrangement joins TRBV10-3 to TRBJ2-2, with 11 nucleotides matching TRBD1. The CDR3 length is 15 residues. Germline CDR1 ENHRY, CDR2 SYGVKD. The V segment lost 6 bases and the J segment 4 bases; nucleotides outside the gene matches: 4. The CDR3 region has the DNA TGTGCCATCAGGGCCGGGACAGGGGGCACCGGGGAGCTGTTTTTT. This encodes CAIRAGTGGTGELFF.

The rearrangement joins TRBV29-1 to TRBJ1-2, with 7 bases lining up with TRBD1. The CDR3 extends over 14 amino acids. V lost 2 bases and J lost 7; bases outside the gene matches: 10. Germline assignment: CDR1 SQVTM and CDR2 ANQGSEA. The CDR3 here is CSVEKGGVVGGYTF. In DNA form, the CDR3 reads TGCAGCGTTGAAAAAGGGGGCGTAGTGGGTGGCTACACCTTC.

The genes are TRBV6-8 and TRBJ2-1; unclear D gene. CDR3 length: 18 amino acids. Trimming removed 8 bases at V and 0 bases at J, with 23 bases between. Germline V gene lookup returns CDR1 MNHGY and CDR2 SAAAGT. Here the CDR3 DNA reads TGTGCCAGCCACACGGGCAGCCCTTTGATTTCCTCCTACAATGAGCAGTTCTTC. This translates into CASHTGSPLISSYNEQFF.

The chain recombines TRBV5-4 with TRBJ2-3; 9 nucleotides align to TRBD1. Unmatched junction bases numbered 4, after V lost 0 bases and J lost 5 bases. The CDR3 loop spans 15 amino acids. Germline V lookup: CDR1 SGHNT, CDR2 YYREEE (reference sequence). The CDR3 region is CASSLGQGGVDTQYF. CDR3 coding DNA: TGTGCCAGCAGCTTGGGACAGGGGGGGGTAGATACGCAGTATTTT.

Here the CDR3 reads CASSLSVGAMDSNQPQHF. The DNA for the CDR3 is TGTGCCAGCAGTTTATCTGTAGGGGCCATGGATAGCAATCAGCCCCAGCATTTT. This chain links TRBV27 with TRBJ1-5; possible D gene TRBD1, 5 bases. This CDR3 comprises 18 residues. Germline-derived CDR1 and CDR2 are MNHEY and SMNVEV (reference sequence). Deletions cut 0 bases from V and 0 bases from J, with 15 bases between.